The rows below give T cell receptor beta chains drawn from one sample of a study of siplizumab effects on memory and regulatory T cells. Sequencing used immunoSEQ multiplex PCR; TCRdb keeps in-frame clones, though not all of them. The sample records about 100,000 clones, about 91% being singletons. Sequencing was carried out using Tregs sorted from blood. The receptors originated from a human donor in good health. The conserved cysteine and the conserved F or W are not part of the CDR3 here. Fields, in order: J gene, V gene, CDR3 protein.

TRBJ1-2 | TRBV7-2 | ASSSGTAIGGYT
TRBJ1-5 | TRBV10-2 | ASSVSVGQPQH
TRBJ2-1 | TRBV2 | ASSADRNNEQF
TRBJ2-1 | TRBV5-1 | ASSILGLADNEQF
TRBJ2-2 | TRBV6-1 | ASNPTGLTGELF
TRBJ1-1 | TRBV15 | ATSNRLWDSGAF
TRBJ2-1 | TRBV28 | ASSPRFNEQF
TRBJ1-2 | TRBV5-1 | ASSLVGDYGYT
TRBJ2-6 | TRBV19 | ASSISGGRILSGANVLT
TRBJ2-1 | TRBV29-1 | SVGLNYNEQF
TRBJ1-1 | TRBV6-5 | ASSYSHPGAEAF
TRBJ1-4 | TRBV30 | AWSRGFEKLF
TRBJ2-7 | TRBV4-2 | ASSHTSSRKVYEQY
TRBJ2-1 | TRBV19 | ASSIQGLGINNEQF
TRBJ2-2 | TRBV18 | ASSPRADRNTGELF
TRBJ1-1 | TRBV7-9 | ASTNWDRGTEAF
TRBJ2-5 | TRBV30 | AWSDDRGLETQY
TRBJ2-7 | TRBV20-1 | SATDLYEQY
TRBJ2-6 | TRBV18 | ASSPPGAGANVLT
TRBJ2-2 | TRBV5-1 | ASSFQGPGELF
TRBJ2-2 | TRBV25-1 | ASSPTRKGPSVRGAV
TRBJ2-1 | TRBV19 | ASRTSPGDNEQF
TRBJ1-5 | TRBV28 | ASSFELSRGQPQH
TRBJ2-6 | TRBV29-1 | SVRQVISGANVLT
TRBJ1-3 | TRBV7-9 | ASSLVEIGNTIY
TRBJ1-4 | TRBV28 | ASSSQGGKLF
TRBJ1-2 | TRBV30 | AWSVRSNYGYT
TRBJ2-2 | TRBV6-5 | ASGGAVTGELF
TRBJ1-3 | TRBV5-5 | ASSVEGGSGNTIY
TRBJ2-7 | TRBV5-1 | ASRTQGSGYEQY
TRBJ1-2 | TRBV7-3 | ASSPDGRYGYT
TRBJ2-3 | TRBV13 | ASSRRLSGRGTDTQY
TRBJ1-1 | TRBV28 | ASRSGTRNTEAF
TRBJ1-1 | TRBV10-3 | AISNEPTEAF
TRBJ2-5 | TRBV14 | ASSQLTGGLGTQY
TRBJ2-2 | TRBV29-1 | SVDIRGGTGELF
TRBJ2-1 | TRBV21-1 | ASSNDKYNEQF
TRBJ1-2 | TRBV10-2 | ASRKDEGGYGYT
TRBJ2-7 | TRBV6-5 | ASSYRAGPYEQY
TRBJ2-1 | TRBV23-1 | ASSLLAGDRDEQF
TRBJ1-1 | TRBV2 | ASTRGPSGTEAF
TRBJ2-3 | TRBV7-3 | ASSLGAGGRTDTQY
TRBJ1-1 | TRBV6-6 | ASRKGESNTEAF